The rows below give T cell receptor beta chains drawn from one sample of a study of naive and memory T cell subsets. TCRdb used MiXCR to reprocess the UMI-ligation and nested PCR reads, holding one entry per CDR3 protein. The data contain just over 80,000 distinct CDR3 sequences, around 9% of them singletons. The sequenced sample was naive CD8+ T cells from blood. These receptors came from a human donor in good health. Both conserved end residues are part of each CDR3. The D gene is left open where the match is weak. Size is stated for part of the rows, as once, few or many counts, or as a class when the clone is expanded.

TRBJ2-5 many TRBV29-1 NA CSVELGETQETQYF TGCAGCGTTGAACTAGGGGAGACTCAAGAGACCCAGTACTTC
TRBJ2-7 few TRBV2 NA CASTPLEGKMDYEQYF TGTGCCAGCACCCCCTTAGAAGGGAAAATGGACTACGAGCAGTACTTC
TRBJ2-5 NA TRBV14 NA CASSQERGFQETQYF TGTGCCAGCAGCCAAGAACGCGGGTTCCAAGAGACCCAGTACTTC
TRBJ1-5 few TRBV27 NA CASSLTDSRTQHF TGTGCCAGCAGCCTGACCGACTCGAGGACCCAGCATTTT
TRBJ1-5 NA TRBV6-5 NA CASIIRRQGHGNQPQHF TGTGCCAGCATTATACGTCGGCAGGGTCATGGCAATCAGCCCCAGCATTTT
TRBJ2-7 few TRBV19 NA CASSMGNEQYF TGTGCCAGTAGTATGGGTAACGAGCAGTACTTC
TRBJ2-5 NA TRBV13 TRBD1 CASSSGQGRTQYF TGTGCCAGCAGTTCGGGACAGGGGCGTACCCAGTACTTC
TRBJ1-1 NA TRBV30 NA CAWNEGYLNTEAFF TGTGCCTGGAATGAAGGGTACCTGAACACTGAAGCTTTCTTT
TRBJ2-7 NA TRBV7-6 TRBD2 CASSWTSGSDEQYF TGTGCCAGCAGCTGGACTAGCGGGAGCGACGAGCAGTACTTC
TRBJ1-5 few TRBV3-1 NA CASSQGVLSNQPQHF TGTGCCAGCAGCCAAGGGGTCCTTAGCAATCAGCCCCAGCATTTT
TRBJ2-2 few TRBV29-1 NA CSVEARGATGELFF TGCAGCGTTGAAGCTAGAGGGGCCACCGGGGAGCTGTTTTTT
TRBJ1-1 NA TRBV6-6 NA CASSRTDWNTEAFF TGTGCCAGCAGTCGCACGGACTGGAACACTGAAGCTTTCTTT
TRBJ2-5 few TRBV27 TRBD2 CASSLRVGASGQLGETQYF TGTGCCAGCAGTTTACGGGTCGGGGCTAGCGGCCAACTCGGGGAGACCCAGTACTTC
TRBJ2-3 few TRBV7-9 TRBD2 CASSVTSGRTDTQYF TGTGCCAGCAGCGTGACTAGCGGGAGGACAGATACGCAGTATTTT
TRBJ1-1 many TRBV9 NA CASSVAESGKFAFF TGTGCCAGCAGCGTAGCAGAGTCGGGGAAGTTTGCTTTCTTT
TRBJ2-2 many TRBV19 NA CASSITGELFF TGTGCCAGTAGTATAACCGGGGAGCTGTTTTTT
TRBJ1-5 NA TRBV6-2/TRBV6-3 NA CASGKQPQHF TGTGCCAGCGGTAAACAGCCCCAGCATTTT
TRBJ1-3 few TRBV15 NA CATSRDLGSGNTIYF TGTGCCACCAGCAGAGATTTGGGATCTGGAAACACCATATATTTT
TRBJ1-2 NA TRBV24-1 NA CATSDFQGHGYTF TGTGCCACCAGTGATTTCCAGGGTCATGGCTACACCTTC
TRBJ2-7 few TRBV29-1 NA CSVIPRERHEQYF TGCAGCGTTATTCCGAGGGAGAGGCACGAGCAGTACTTC
TRBJ2-5 few TRBV29-1 TRBD1 CSALTGGEWTQYF TGCAGCGCCCTGACAGGGGGGGAATGGACCCAGTACTTC
TRBJ2-3 NA TRBV20-1 NA CSARGGLTDTQYF TGCAGTGCTAGAGGGGGCCTCACAGATACGCAGTATTTT
TRBJ2-1 few TRBV29-1 TRBD2 CSAGGTSAYNEQFF TGCAGCGCTGGAGGGACTAGCGCCTACAATGAGCAGTTCTTC
TRBJ2-7 NA TRBV5-4 TRBD1 CATQTGASYEQYF TGTGCCACCCAGACAGGGGCCTCCTACGAGCAGTACTTC
TRBJ2-3 NA TRBV9 NA CASSATRWDTQYF TGTGCCAGCAGCGCCACCCGTTGGGATACGCAGTATTTT
TRBJ2-1 NA TRBV14 TRBD2 CASSRPTSAPSNEQFF TGTGCCAGCAGCCGCCCAACTAGCGCCCCTTCCAATGAGCAGTTCTTC
TRBJ1-2 few TRBV7-2 NA CASSRLTGGRNYGYTF TGTGCCAGCAGCCGACTGACAGGAGGGCGTAACTATGGCTACACCTTC
TRBJ2-1 NA TRBV7-6 NA CASSLDPLRGEQFF TGTGCCAGCAGCTTGGACCCATTGCGGGGTGAGCAGTTCTTC
TRBJ1-6 many TRBV4-1 NA CASSQRQPSSYNSPLHF TGCGCCAGCAGCCAGCGACAGCCGAGCTCCTATAATTCACCCCTCCACTTT
TRBJ2-3 NA TRBV7-8 NA CASSSYGAADTQYF TGTGCCAGCAGTTCCTACGGAGCTGCAGATACGCAGTATTTT
TRBJ2-3 NA TRBV28 TRBD2 CASLRLAGSTDTQYF TGTGCCAGCCTACGACTAGCGGGAAGCACAGATACGCAGTATTTT
TRBJ2-3 few TRBV4-3 NA CASSQEEGRGTDTQYF TGCGCCAGCAGCCAAGAAGAAGGAAGGGGCACAGATACGCAGTATTTT
TRBJ1-1 many TRBV19 NA CASSIGGLAEAFF TGTGCCAGTAGTATAGGAGGTTTGGCGGAAGCTTTCTTT
TRBJ2-1 NA TRBV7-9 NA CASSPGVEQFF TGTGCCAGCAGCCCTGGGGTAGAGCAGTTCTTC
TRBJ2-3 NA TRBV28 TRBD2 CASSYLAASTDTQYF TGTGCCAGCTCCTACCTAGCGGCTAGCACAGATACGCAGTATTTT
TRBJ2-7 few TRBV5-4 NA CASRKTTGEQYF TGTGCCAGCCGCAAAACCACCGGCGAGCAGTACTTC
TRBJ2-1 many TRBV4-1 NA CASSQTAGSYNEQFF TGCGCCAGCAGCCAGACGGCAGGTTCCTACAATGAGCAGTTCTTC
TRBJ1-1 many TRBV6-2/TRBV6-3 NA CASSSNRARTEAFF TGTGCCAGCAGTTCGAACAGGGCGAGAACTGAAGCTTTCTTT
TRBJ2-7 NA TRBV20-1 NA CSARPTASYSYEQYF TGCAGTGCTAGACCGACGGCCTCCTACTCCTACGAGCAGTACTTC
TRBJ2-1 NA TRBV11-1 NA CASSLAPRQGRVDNEQFF TGTGCCAGCAGCTTAGCCCCCCGACAGGGGAGGGTGGACAATGAGCAGTTCTTC